The present TCR beta chain was sequenced within a study of beta chain features in type 1 diabetes. Reverse transcribing all isolated RNA meant expressed TCRB transcripts were sequenced. Assay: immunoSEQ multiplex PCR; the TCRdb copy retains only in-frame clones and omits some. The table has 400,000 to 450,000 clones, about 15% seen once. V was trimmed by 1 base and J by 2 bases, leaving 21 bases between them. Germline assignment: CDR1 MGHRA and CDR2 YSYEKL. The CDR3 has 18 residues. This clone showed up just a few times. This TCR came from a young man in good health. Sequencing was carried out using naive CD4+ T cells from blood. The chain links TRBV4-1 to TRBJ2-7, with D perhaps TRBD1 (6 bases). The CDR3 DNA reads as TGCGCCAGCAGCCAAGGACGCGTAACAGGGCAAATACCCTACGAGCAGTACTTC. This encodes CASSQGRVTGQIPYEQYF.